This TCR beta chain was sequenced for a study of CD8+CD57+ T cells in acquired aplastic anemia. Study-level background: Across the sorted CD4+ and CD8+ cells, DNA amounts averaged roughly 3 ug. Study conclusions and caveats: Patients and healthy controls showed no significant CD8+ Simpson's diversity difference.

Comment on this clonotype: Its antigen is unknown. One end of the junction does not line up with germline, which may come from a read error.

Germline CDR1 is KGHDR and CDR2 is SFDVKD. The CDR3 contains 12 residues. CD8+CD57+ cell expansion had been shown by flow cytometry in patients chosen for sequencing. Acquired aplastic anemia of severe grade affected all patients. Patients had undergone no therapy by the time their blood was sampled. The study profiled TCR beta VDJ and CDR3 using genomic DNA as template. TCRdb itself ran the reads through MiXCR, one entry per CDR3 protein. The sample carries 150,000 to 200,000 distinct CDR3 sequences, around 50% recorded once. The chain employs TRBV24-1 and TRBJ2-5; D remains ambiguous. Sequenced input: sorted CD4+, CD8+, or CD8+CD57+ T cells (not recorded which) from PBMCs. The clonotype originates from a human donor with aplastic anemia. The CDR3 region is CATSDFPETRYF. The CDR3 nucleotides read TGTGCCACCAGTGATTTCCCCGAGACCCGGTACTTC.